The present T cell receptor (beta chain) was sequenced within a study of T cells in women clearing cervical HPV infection listed by TCRdb under 2018. Background on the whole study: Cases were about two dozen women with histologically confirmed HPV16-related CIN3 or worse, including a couple of invasive cancers. The 20 to 25 controls were women who cleared a single incident HPV16 infection within 12 months without developing precancer or cancer. Blood from cases was collected at the visit where the lesion was first found, while blood from controls was collected once the infection could no longer be detected. For cases, a median interval of approximately 150 days, with an interquartile range of roughly 80 to 200 days, was observed between lesion detection and blood sampling. Since HLA typing was available for only a few women, HLA type could not be ruled out as a confounder. Nested within Costa Rica's Guanacaste HPV Natural History Study, an exploratory proof-of-principle case-control study compared TCR repertoires across cervical HPV16 outcomes. Cases and controls were matched on age within five years and on year of sample collection. A median age of approximately 32 years was observed in cases versus around 40 in controls, and no significant differences in baseline characteristics were found. In the parent cohort, roughly 10,000 women aged 18 or older were enrolled in Guanacaste, Costa Rica, during 1993 to 1994 and were followed for seven years. Five blinded duplicates per group were added as quality controls, giving some 60 samples: some 50 participants and 10 replicates. Study-wide conclusions, independent of this receptor: The cross-sectional design could not show whether associations preceded infection or resulted from it; effector/memory subsets and HPV-specific T cells were not isolated. CIN3+ cases had significantly higher TCR repertoire richness than controls across sequencing depths, but evenness did not differ between the groups. Because T-cell numbers per sample were unknown, differences in richness could reflect varying T-cell content rather than repertoire biology. Cases had lower TRBV6-7 relative abundance than controls (about 0.1% versus 0.15%; Bonferroni P = 0.0008). Cases were distinguished from controls with an estimated AUC of roughly 0.82 by random forest classifiers combining richness and V gene abundances.

V is cut by 6 bases and J by 5 bases, and the space between the germline ends is 7 bases. The cysteine opens and the phenylalanine closes a CDR3 of 11 amino acids. Of the CDR3's DNA, 24 bases were read; they are in frame from base 1. From a lookup of the germline V gene, CDR1 and CDR2 are SQVTM and ANQGSEA. On this clone: The antigen this receptor binds is unknown. Read sequence stops 3 residues before the CDR3 end, and the germline J gene provides the missing end.

TCR beta CDR3 regions were amplified by multiplex PCR using the immunoSEQ assay from an average of approximately 1,200 ng genomic DNA per sample. Primer bias was corrected in the assay by using a complete synthetic TCR repertoire to establish an amplification baseline. The amplicons were sequenced on the Illumina platform. The authors' analysis ran thus. Sequences were error-corrected by clustering with frequency ratios and a modified nearest-neighbor algorithm and were then analyzed in the immunoSEQ Analyzer with IMGT gene definitions. At each rarefaction depth, TCR richness and evenness were averaged across 20 rarefaction repeats, and samples with fewer sequences than that depth were excluded. V, D and J gene relative abundances were compared between groups with Wilcoxon rank sum tests, applying FDR correction. In the blinded duplicates, the intraclass correlation was 95.6% for TCR richness and averaged about 80% across around 70 gene segments. TCRdb limited this immuneACCESS table to in-frame rearrangements with V and J called. A share of clones is missing; checked studies link under half to unresolved V genes, and the rest is unexplained. That table is the source of V, J and clone size, and D and trimming were worked out from the DNA. The table held for this sample gives approximately 15,000 clones. The ten largest clones take up roughly a tenth of the sample.

Every participant had a single incident cervical HPV16 infection, and prevalent HPV16 infections were excluded. Cervical HPV DNA was detected by MY09/MY11 PCR, and genotyping was performed by dot-blot hybridization. Fifteen mL of heparinized blood were centrifuged, and the buffy coat was split into aliquots, frozen at -30 degrees C, and then kept at -80 degrees C. Genomic DNA was extracted from buffy coat specimens using QIAGEN kits. This receptor was obtained from a woman aged 18-69 years with a cervical HPV16 infection that either progressed to CIN3+ or cleared (not recorded which). Sequencing was done on a sample of blood buffy coat. The chain is assembled from TRBV29-1 and TRBJ1-4; TRBD1 might be the D gene, on 5 matching bases. The CDR3 corresponds to CSVGGNEKLFF. The DNA read from the CDR3 is TGCAGCGTGGGGGGGAATGAAAAA. With the portions outside the CDR3 filled from the reference TRBV29-1 and TRBJ1-4 genes, the complete variable region becomes SAVISQKPSRDICQRGTSLTIQCQVDSQVTMMFWYRQQPGQSLTLIATANQGSEATYESGFVIDKFPISRPNLTFSTLTVSNMSPEDSSIYLCSVGGNEKLFFGSGTQLSVL.